Each of the 23 T cell receptor beta chains below was sequenced from the same sample in a study of vaccination effects on CD4 cells after COVID-19. Culture proceeded for approximately 9 days, and CD4+ T cells were then isolated. Participants each got two BNT162b2 or mRNA-1273 vaccine doses. Here immunoSEQ multiplex PCR was the method, and the copy in TCRdb shows in-frame clones only, minus some. The table shows around 66,000 clones, with roughly 81% occurring only once. For these TCRs, the target antigens are not known. Sample: CD4+ T cells from PBMCs cultured without peptide, taken after COVID-19 vaccination. The receptors were sampled from a human donor who received a COVID-19 vaccine.

This rearrangement joins TRBV7-2 to TRBJ2-2, with 11 positions matching TRBD2. Germline CDR1 is SGHTA and CDR2 is FQGNSA. CDR3 length: 16 amino acids. The V segment lost 5 bases and the J segment 4 bases; nucleotides outside the gene matches: 6. Here the CDR3 reads CASSATSGGLTGELFF. CDR3 bases: TGTGCCAGCAGCGCTACTAGCGGGGGACTCACCGGGGAGCTGTTTTTT.

This clone was seen a few times. This rearrangement joins TRBV4-1 to TRBJ2-4; D tentatively reads TRBD1 or TRBD2 (5 bases each). The CDR3 sequence is 15 residues long. V lost 0 bases, J lost 8 bases, and 14 bases lay in between. Germline V lookup: CDR1 MGHRA, CDR2 YSYEKL. CDR3 nucleotides: TGCGCCAGCAGCCAAGATGGTCAGGGAGAAGACATTCAGTACTTC. Its protein is CASSQDGQGEDIQYF.

The chain has TRBV3-1 (or the pseudogene TRBV3-2) and TRBJ1-4; TRBD1 matches 8 bases. Trimming removed 6 bases from V and 6 bases from J; junction bases left unmatched: 12. CDR3 length: 16 residues. The germline gives CDR1 LGHDT, CDR2 YNNKEL (reference sequence). CDR3 bases: TGTGCCAGCAGGCGGACAGGGATTGGTTCTGATGAAAAACTGTTTTTT. Translating gives CASRRTGIGSDEKLFF.

V and J are TRBV6-1 and TRBJ1-2; weak D call: TRBD1 (5 bases). V was clipped by 3 bases and J by 2 bases, with 7 bases between them. CDR1 is MNHNS and CDR2 is SASEGT in the germline V gene. The CDR3 contains 13 residues. CDR3 loop: CASSDGGNYGYTF. The CDR3 nucleotides are TGTGCCAGCAGTGACGGGGGAAACTATGGCTACACCTTC.

The chain has TRBV7-2 and TRBJ1-3; D gene unclear. CDR1 is SGHTA, CDR2 FQGNSA, per germline. Between the trimmed V and J ends, which lost 5 bases and 4 bases, there was a span of 9 bases. CDR3 length: 13 amino acids. The DNA for the CDR3 is TGTGCCAGCAGCCCGAGACGGGGAAACACCATATATTTT. Residues: CASSPRRGNTIYF.

Here the CDR3 reads CASSVGLKAQYF. The CDR3 nucleotides are TGTGCCAGCAGCGTAGGACTAAAGGCGCAGTATTTT. V is TRBV9 and J is TRBJ2-3, with a tentative D call TRBD2 (5 bases). This CDR3 contains 12 residues. V was pared by 0 bases and J by 10 bases, with 9 bases between. Germline assignment: CDR1 SGDLS and CDR2 YYNGEE.

The chain is built from TRBV16 and TRBJ1-5; D remains ambiguous. CDR1 KGHSY and CDR2 FQNENV come from the germline V gene. Trimming cost V 1 base and J 2 bases, with 15 bases left between them. This CDR3 is built from 17 residues. The CDR3 DNA reads as TGTGCCAGCAGCCAATATGAGAGAGGGATGTGCAATCAGCCCCAGCATTTT. Amino acid sequence: CASSQYERGMCNQPQHF.

J is TRBJ2-1 and V is TRBV9; TRBD1 is a possible D gene (6 bases). V lost 0 bases and J lost 5, with 18 bases in between. The CDR3 length is 17 residues. Per the germline V gene, CDR1 is SGDLS and CDR2 is YYNGEE. The CDR3 loop is CASSVARLGGRDNEQFF. CDR3 sequence (DNA): TGTGCCAGCAGCGTAGCTCGGTTAGGGGGAAGAGACAATGAGCAGTTCTTC.

The CDR3 DNA is TGTGCCAGCAGCGAGCGGGACAGGGGGTGGCGGGGCGGCTACACCTTC. It is translated as CASSERDRGWRGGYTF. V and J are TRBV9 and TRBJ1-2, with TRBD1 matching 11 bases. CDR1 is SGDLS, CDR2 YYNGEE, per germline. The J segment lost 8 bases and the V segment lost 3 bases, leaving 12 bases of the junction unmatched. CDR3 length equals 16 residues. The full variable domain, rest sourced from reference TRBV9 and TRBJ1-2, is DSGVTQTPKHLITATGQRVTLRCSPRSGDLSVYWYQQSLDQGLQFLIQYYNGEERAKGNILERFSAQQFPDLHSELNLSSLELGDSALYFCASSERDRGWRGGYTFGSGTRLTVV.

The genes are TRBV10-3 and TRBJ1-1; 7 nucleotides agree with TRBD1. Germline CDR1 ENHRY, CDR2 SYGVKD. There are 15 residues in the CDR3. With 2 bases clipped from V and 5 bases from J, the junction kept 8 bases outside the gene matches. CDR3 in amino acids: CAISEATGVGTEAFF. For the CDR3, the DNA is TGTGCCATCAGTGAGGCCACAGGGGTAGGGACTGAAGCTTTCTTT.

There are a few counts of this clone. This rearrangement joins TRBV6-6 to TRBJ1-5; possibly TRBD1 for D (5 bases). From germline, CDR1 is MNHNY and CDR2 SVGAGI (reference sequence). The CDR3 loop spans 16 amino acids. Trimming left V 3 bases short and J 1 base short, with 13 bases between. CDR3 nucleotides: TGTGCCAGCAGTTATATCCGGGACCTCAGCAATCAGCCCCAGCATTTT. Its translation is CASSYIRDLSNQPQHF.

This clone occurred a few times. CDR3 sequence (DNA): TGTGCCAGCAGCTTGGGTGCGGGGGCCACCGGGGAGCTGTTTTTT. This gives the protein CASSLGAGATGELFF. The chain recombines TRBV5-4 with TRBJ2-2, with a possible D match to TRBD2 (7 bases). V lost 0 bases and J lost 4, with 10 bases in between. From germline, CDR1 is SGHNT and CDR2 YYREEE (reference sequence). The CDR3 is made up of 15 amino acids.

This clone was counted between two and nine times. This rearrangement joins TRBV19 to TRBJ1-5, with TRBD1 matching 10 bases. V dropped 4 bases and J dropped 0; count of bases not matched to a gene: 12. In germline, CDR1 is LNHDA, CDR2 SQIVND (reference sequence). CDR3 length: 19 residues. The CDR3 here is CASSTPADRGTISNQPQHF. CDR3 sequence (DNA): TGTGCCAGTAGTACCCCCGCGGACAGGGGGACCATTAGCAATCAGCCCCAGCATTTT.

This clone was seen a handful of times. The chain recombines TRBV11-3 with TRBJ1-6, with unresolved D. This CDR3 spans 13 amino acids. The germline V gene has CDR1 SGHNT and CDR2 YENEEA. Trimming stripped 5 bases from V and 7 bases from J, with 9 bases between. CDR3 sequence: CASSLRLNSPLHF. The CDR3 coding sequence is TGTGCCAGCAGCCTACGATTAAATTCACCCCTCCACTTT. Drawing the rest from reference TRBV11-3 and TRBJ1-6, the complete variable domain is EAGVVQSPRYKIIEKKQPVAFWCNPISGHNTLYWYLQNLGQGPELLIRYENEEAVDDSQLPKDRFSAERLKGVDSTLKIQPAELGDSAVYLCASSLRLNSPLHFGNGTRLTVT.

The chain joins TRBV6-2 or TRBV6-3 to TRBJ1-1; D not certain. In germline, CDR1 is MNHEY, CDR2 SVGEGT. The CDR3 has 12 amino acids. V lost 2 bases and J lost 3, with 4 bases in between. CDR3 residues: CASSYRYTEAFF. The CDR3 nucleotides are TGTGCCAGCAGTTACAGATACACTGAAGCTTTCTTT.

The chain couples TRBV5-5 to TRBJ1-4, with D maybe TRBD1 (5 bases). CDR3 size: 13 residues. Between the trimmed V and J ends, which lost 4 bases and 8 bases, there was a span of 12 bases. Germline V gene data show CDR1 as SGHKS and CDR2 as YYEKEE (reference sequence). The CDR3 region is CASSKSGREKLFF. CDR3 nucleotide sequence: TGTGCCAGCAGCAAATCGGGACGGGAAAAACTGTTTTTT.

The chain links TRBV9 to TRBJ2-5; the match to TRBD2 covers 9 bases. Germline V CDR1 and CDR2: SGDLS, YYNGEE. The V segment lost 1 base and the J segment 5 bases; nucleotides outside the gene matches: 9. The CDR3 has 16 amino acids. For the CDR3, the DNA is TGTGCCAGCAGCGTAACCAACCTAGCGGGGTACGAGACCCAGTACTTC. It specifies CASSVTNLAGYETQYF.

V usage is TRBV12-3 or TRBV12-4 and J usage is TRBJ1-5, with D possibly TRBD1 on 5 matching bases. This CDR3 region has 13 residues. V lost 1 base and J lost 5, with 6 bases in between. For the CDR3, the DNA is TGTGCCAGCAGTTTAGGGGACGATCAGCCCCAGCATTTT. This sequence encodes CASSLGDDQPQHF.

The gene calls are TRBV7-9 and TRBJ1-1; D may be TRBD1 (5 bases). The germline V gene has CDR1 SEHNR and CDR2 FQNEAQ (reference sequence). The V and J ends lost 5 bases and 0 bases respectively, with 16 bases between them. The CDR3 runs 16 residues. Written as DNA, the CDR3 is TGTGCCAGCAGCCCGGATGGGGCCAGGATGAACACTGAAGCTTTCTTT. Translation: CASSPDGARMNTEAFF.

V is TRBV11-2 and J is TRBJ1-1; D is possibly TRBD1 (5 bases). The CDR3 covers 15 residues. Germline CDR1 and CDR2: SGHAT and FQNNGV. Trimming removed 5 bases at V and 2 bases at J, with 15 bases between. This CDR3 is CASSQMGRDNTEAFF. The CDR3 region has the DNA TGTGCCAGCAGCCAGATGGGGCGGGATAACACTGAAGCTTTCTTT.

The chain recombines TRBV5-1 with TRBJ2-3, with 7 bases aligning to TRBD1. V lost 1 base, J lost 0 bases, and 5 bases stayed unmatched. Germline lookup yields CDR1 SGHRS and CDR2 YFSETQ. The CDR3 is 16 residues long. CDR3 protein: CASSLNPQGSTDTQYF. In DNA, the CDR3 is TGCGCCAGCAGCTTGAACCCACAGGGGAGCACAGATACGCAGTATTTT.

This clone was observed a few times. The sample holds other DNA sequences that translate to the same CDR3. The chain uses TRBV2 and TRBJ1-1, with D possibly being TRBD1 (5 bases). Germline assignment: CDR1 SNHLY and CDR2 FYNNEI. Trimming cost V 6 bases and J 1 base, with 6 bases left between them. This CDR3 region has 12 residues. Here the CDR3 reads CASRQGNTEAFF. The CDR3 nucleotides are TGTGCCAGCAGGCAGGGGAACACTGAAGCTTTCTTT.

The V call is TRBV14, the J call TRBJ1-3; D unresolved. CDR1 and CDR2 (germline): SGHDN, FVKESK. The CDR3 consists of 14 residues. Trimming took 2 bases from V and 0 from J, leaving 5 bases between them. The chain's CDR3 is CASSQRSSGNTIYF. CDR3 sequence (DNA): TGTGCCAGCAGCCAAAGGAGCTCTGGAAACACCATATATTTT.